The 17 T cell receptor beta chains below all came from one sample that was sequenced in a study of cytomegalovirus exposure and HLA in healthy donors. The PCR made use of 60 Vbeta and 13 Jbeta primers. Some clones are missing from TCRdb's copy, which holds only in-frame ones; the method was immunoSEQ multiplex PCR. In the table there are more than 130,000 clones, 80% of which are singletons. Sequenced input: PBMCs. The receptors come from a male donor in good health and CMV-seronegative.

This clone was observed a single time. The V and J genes are TRBV6-1 and TRBJ1-1; 9 bases are shared with TRBD1. In germline, CDR1 is MNHNS, CDR2 SASEGT. This CDR3 has 15 residues. The V and J ends lost 4 bases and 1 base, in that order; junction bases with no gene match: 4. The CDR3 here is CASSAGTGKNTEAFF. CDR3 in DNA: TGTGCCAGCAGTGCCGGGACAGGGAAGAACACTGAAGCTTTCTTT.

The chain recombines TRBV6-5 with TRBJ2-2, with TRBD1 identical over 7 bases. The CDR3 covers 15 residues. Germline CDR1 reads MNHEY; CDR2 reads SVGAGI. Trimming removed 5 bases from V and 0 bases from J; junction bases left unmatched: 3. CDR3 sequence reads: CASSATGPNTGELFF. As DNA, the CDR3 is TGTGCCAGCAGTGCGACAGGGCCGAACACCGGGGAGCTGTTTTTT.

This clone was picked up one time. The chain recombines TRBV7-6 with TRBJ2-3; 8 bases fit TRBD2. The CDR3 spans 15 residues. The germline CDR1 and CDR2 sequences are SGHVS and FNYEAQ. Trimming removed 1 base from V and 4 bases from J; junction bases left unmatched: 4. Here the CDR3 DNA reads TGTGCCAGCAGCTTAGGGCGGGGGGCCTCAGATACGCAGTATTTT. Its protein is CASSLGRGASDTQYF.

This clone was seen more than once but under ten times. This chain joins TRBV5-1 and TRBJ2-5, with D hard to call. Germline V gene sequence: CDR1 SGHRS, CDR2 YFSETQ. The CDR3 length is 14 residues. V shed 4 bases and J shed 4 bases, with 14 bases lying between them. The CDR3 here is CASSPDGTIETQYF. In DNA, the CDR3 is TGCGCCAGCAGCCCTGACGGTACTATAGAGACCCAGTACTTC.

The chain links TRBV28 to TRBJ2-5; 7 bases align to TRBD2. With V trimmed by 4 bases and J by 6 bases, 11 bases remained unmatched. The germline CDR1 and CDR2 sequences are MDHEN and SYDVKM. The CDR3 is 15 amino acids. Written as DNA, the CDR3 is TGTGCCAGCAGTTCGGGATTCTGGGGGGGAAAGACCCAGTACTTC. It encodes CASSSGFWGGKTQYF.

The chain employs TRBV18 and TRBJ2-2; 13 bases agree with TRBD2. The germline gives CDR1 KGHSH, CDR2 LQKENI. The CDR3 covers 18 residues. The V gene end was trimmed by 3 bases and the J gene end by 4 bases; junction bases not matched to a gene: 8. As DNA, the CDR3 is TGTGCCAGCTCACCCGATCGACTAGCGGGGGGCTCCACCGGGGAGCTGTTTTTT. Its translation is CASSPDRLAGGSTGELFF.

The chain links TRBV29-1 to TRBJ1-5; D gene ambiguous. Trimming removed 4 bases at V and 2 bases at J, with 12 bases between. The germline gives CDR1 SQVTM, CDR2 ANQGSEA. The CDR3 covers 14 residues. DNA of the CDR3: TGCAGCGTTGCATCCGGGTCGGGCAATCAGCCCCAGCATTTT. Its translation is CSVASGSGNQPQHF. Filled out from reference TRBV29-1 and TRBJ1-5, the complete variable domain reads SAVISQKPSRDICQRGTSLTIQCQVDSQVTMMFWYRQQPGQSLTLIATANQGSEATYESGFVIDKFPISRPNLTFSTLTVSNMSPEDSSIYLCSVASGSGNQPQHFGDGTRLSIL.

This sequence joins TRBV5-1 and TRBJ1-2; no clear D gene. In germline, CDR1 is SGHRS, CDR2 YFSETQ. This CDR3 comprises 15 residues. Trimming removed 1 base at V and 1 base at J, with 11 bases between. The CDR3 nucleotides read TGCGCCAGCAGCTTGAAGGGAGAAATTAACTATGGCTACACCTTC. This translates into CASSLKGEINYGYTF.

In this sample, this clone turned up a few times. The chain links TRBV5-4 to TRBJ1-1; D is undetermined. There are 13 residues in the CDR3. The V end lost 1 base, the J end lost 5 bases, and 9 bases lay between the germline ends. Germline assignment: CDR1 SGHNT and CDR2 YYREEE (reference sequence). The CDR3 DNA reads TGTGCCAGCAGCTTGTTGGAGGATACTGAAGCTTTCTTT. It translates to CASSLLEDTEAFF.

The J gene is TRBJ1-4, the V gene TRBV4-3; 7 bases line up with TRBD1. Germline values: CDR1 LGHNA, CDR2 YSLEER. This CDR3 is 13 amino acids long. The junction had 4 bases not matched to a gene; V was cut back by 4 bases and J by 8 bases. The CDR3 here is CASSRDRKEKLFF. The CDR3 DNA is TGCGCCAGCAGCCGGGACAGAAAGGAAAAACTGTTTTTT.

V and J are TRBV28 and TRBJ1-4, with D possibly matching TRBD1 (6 bases). Looked up from germline, CDR1 is MDHEN and CDR2 is SYDVKM. The CDR3 sequence is 15 residues long. V was clipped by 5 bases and J by 0 bases, with 10 bases between them. The CDR3 spells CASSHTGPTNEKLFF. The CDR3 DNA reads TGTGCCAGCAGTCACACAGGGCCAACTAATGAAAAACTGTTTTTT.

The J gene is TRBJ1-6, the V gene TRBV6-1; TRBD1 matches 7 bases. The V gene end was trimmed by 7 bases and the J gene end by 9 bases; junction bases not matched to a gene: 9. In germline, CDR1 is MNHNS, CDR2 SASEGT. There are 14 residues in the CDR3. DNA for the CDR3: TGTGCCAGCACCCCTGGGACAGTAGGTTCACCCCTCCACTTT. Translation: CASTPGTVGSPLHF.

Details on this clone: The conserved closing phenylalanine or tryptophan is absent in this CDR3, likely reflecting a read error. This chain links TRBV5-1 with TRBJ2-2; D uncertain. V dropped 2 bases and J dropped 3 bases, with 8 bases sitting between them. The CDR3 totals 14 residues. The germline CDR1 and CDR2 sequences are SGHRS and YFSETQ. CDR3 loop: CASSLGLDTGELFL. The CDR3 DNA sequence: TGCGCCAGCAGCTTAGGCTTAGACACCGGGGAGCTGTTTCTT.

The V gene is TRBV9, the J gene TRBJ2-3; D not certain. Trimming shortened V by 4 bases and J by 4 bases, and 10 bases separated the two germline ends. This CDR3 comprises 13 residues. Germline CDR1 and CDR2: SGDLS and YYNGEE. CDR3 sequence (DNA): TGTGCCAGCAGCCCCGTCCCCGCAGATACGCAGTATTTT. It encodes CASSPVPADTQYF.

V and J are TRBV7-2 and TRBJ2-6; the match to TRBD1 covers 8 bases. Germline V gene data show CDR1 as SGHTA and CDR2 as FQGNSA. The CDR3 totals 17 residues. V dropped 0 bases and J dropped 0; count of bases not matched to a gene: 1. CDR3 DNA sequence: TGTGCCAGCAGCTTAGCCGGGACAGGCTCTGGGGCCAACGTCCTGACTTTC. Residues: CASSLAGTGSGANVLTF.

The rearrangement links TRBV6-1 to TRBJ1-5; D may be TRBD1 (5 bases). CDR3 length: 14 residues. V shed 3 bases and J shed 2 bases, with 8 bases lying between them. The germline CDR1 and CDR2 sequences are MNHNS and SASEGT. CDR3 sequence (DNA): TGTGCCAGCAGTGACGGGGGTGGCAATCAGCCCCAGCATTTT. It codes for CASSDGGGNQPQHF.

V is TRBV6-5 and J is TRBJ2-1; D gene uncertain. Germline CDR1 reads MNHEY; CDR2 reads SVGAGI. The CDR3 covers 13 residues. V lost 6 bases and J 0 bases, leaving 6 bases between the germline ends. The chain's CDR3 is CASRRSSYNEQFF. The CDR3 region has the DNA TGTGCCAGCAGGAGGAGCTCCTACAATGAGCAGTTCTTC.